The subject of this entry is one TCR beta chain. Its matching antigen is unknown. The entry originates in a study of T cell repertoires in cytomegalovirus infection. General observations from the study: HLA-C-restricted CMV-specific TCR beta clonotypes were dominant in the ex vivo response.

With V trimmed by 7 bases and J by 0 bases, 4 bases remained unmatched. This CDR3 has 14 residues. TCRdb recomputed calls from the reads with MiXCR, one row per CDR3 protein. The sample records a few hundred thousand distinct CDR3 sequences, 17% being singletons. This sequence was found in a human donor in good health (CMV status not recorded). Some clones in this sample may be carry-over from other donors' samples. The rearrangement uses TRBV12-3 or TRBV12-4 and TRBJ2-3; 7 bases agree with TRBD1. The sample was CD8+ T cells from PBMCs. The CDR3 sequence is CASTLRGSTDTQYF. CDR3 bases: TGTGCCAGCACCCTCAGGGGGAGCACAGATACGCAGTATTTT.